The present T cell receptor beta chain was sequenced within a study of cytomegalovirus exposure and HLA in healthy donors (dated by TCRdb to about 2017). Study-level background: An earlier analysis of a few hundred of the donors reported 250 to 300 Gb of sequence data and 90 million to 120 million unique TCR beta sequences obtained from some 170 million T cells. About 320 gigabases of sequencing data and approximately 84 million unique TCR sequences were included in an early release covering 500 to 750 HLA-typed donors. Among the approximately 430 genotyped donors, around 79% belonged to the genetic ancestry cluster associated with self-reported Caucasian donors. The study aimed to test whether cataloging public T cell receptors could reveal signatures of past pathogen exposure. Using immunosequencing, the study profiled T cell repertoires from 666 subjects and related those repertoires to cytomegalovirus serostatus. Besides the first cohort of under 700 subjects, a separate validation cohort made up of roughly 120 different subjects was used. To predict cytomegalovirus infection status, the study combined high-throughput TCR immunosequencing, statistical association of individual TCRs with disease status, and machine learning. A later analysis re-examined previously published TCR beta repertoires from just over 650 donors and added high-resolution HLA genotyping to investigate patterns of TCR occurrence. The later analysis used no new phenotypic data to find candidate immune exposures, relying instead on TCR beta sequences and their occurrence across donors. An earlier analysis of nearly 600 of the donors applied high-throughput TCR beta sequencing to assess whether each TCR beta V gene segment acted as functional or pseudogenic. Donor age, sex, ethnicity and CMV serostatus were compiled together with the repertoire data. A later genetic analysis used genome-wide SNP genotypes for about 65% of the 666 donors, treating that subset as a discovery cohort. All discovery cohort repertoires had been generated using a single sequencing platform. Both class I and class II loci were covered by HLA typing, at four-digit resolution. The number of typed donors differed by locus: about 620-640 for A, B, C, DRB1 and DQB1; 500 to 550 for DQA1; 600 to 610 for DPA1; and roughly 470 for DPB1. Because of strong linkage in the cohort, roughly 5 DR-DQ haplotypes were treated as single units for association and clustering. Across some 400 genotyped donors of the cohort, an average of about 200,000 unique TCR beta nucleotide sequences per donor were sequenced, and 15% to 20% of those sequences were non-productive.

The full study reports these points: A further reported finding was that TCR beta sequences accurately predicted the HLA-A and HLA-B alleles for most subjects in the first cohort. Three of the identified cytomegalovirus-associated TCR beta chains were confirmed in vitro to be specific for cytomegalovirus antigens. A later analysis found that TCR association rates varied across HLA loci, with DRB1 alleles showing the most associated TCRs and HLA-C alleles the fewest. A later analysis found that HLA-associated TCR beta chains were more clonally expanded and had lower generation probabilities than equally common non-associated chains. Compared with the 666-donor mean, donors in an Asian-associated ancestry cluster had fewer N-insertions in productive TCRs, according to a later genetic analysis. In an earlier analysis of 587 of the donors, most TCR beta V segments appeared in productive rearrangements about 87% or about 30% of the time, broadly matching IMGT annotations. The cohort was sequenced for TCR beta chains only, and without alpha or paired-chain data the features that could be detected were limited. A later analysis reported that several top co-occurrence clusters appeared linked to parvovirus B19, influenza, CMV and Epstein-Barr virus. Across donors, most TCR sequences were observed very rarely, whereas some public TCRs were present in many individuals. Some IMGT-functional V segments, including TRBV6-2 and TRBV6-3, could not be told apart with the 87-base-pair reads, so those segments were excluded. In both the original and validation cohorts, the classifier was reported to diagnose cytomegalovirus status with high specificity and sensitivity. A group of highly shared sequence variants was considered likely to be a technical artifact of the sequencing pipeline. In a later analysis, most CMV-associated TCR beta chains were found to appear HLA-restricted, with HLA associations seemingly driven largely by CMV exposure. In a later analysis, around 15,000 TCR beta sequences were associated with specific HLA alleles at a false discovery rate of 0.05. According to the authors, the approach could potentially be generalized to other disease states and immunological phenotypes. Because counts were too low, about 17 rarely observed V segments, including chromosome 9 orphons, were excluded from the earlier analysis of 500 to 700 of the donors. A total of around 150 TCR beta chains were listed by the study as associated with cytomegalovirus. Correlated functional status among segregating V segments might be attributable to linkage disequilibrium, but an unknown experimental factor could not be ruled out. The only immune exposure information available for the cohort was CMV serostatus. Because HLA typing was missing for some donors at each locus, association tests included only the typed subset. When HLA alleles, especially DR and DQ, strongly co-occurred, attributing TCR associations to individual alleles was difficult. The presence/absence analyses assumed that sequencing depth was roughly uniform across donors, and that assumption may not be true. In a later genetic analysis, a missense DCLRE1C variant was associated with V-gene and J-gene trimming of TCR beta chains, and the association was replicated in an independent cohort.

The cohort was made up of 666 healthy bone marrow donors. Cohort members were all nominally healthy when sampled, although unrecorded immune exposures were likely present. The donor was CMV seronegative and belonged to the group of several hundred seronegative cohort members. A peripheral blood sample was collected from each donor, and TCR beta sequencing was performed on peripheral blood mononuclear cells. Genomic DNA was extracted from the blood cell samples with the Qiagen DNeasy Blood Extraction Kit. For this clone: Its antigen specificity is not known. A much larger clone lies a single base off, so this may be a read error. The same CDR3 arises from other DNA sequences in this sample as well.

In the germline V gene, CDR1 corresponds to SGHRS and CDR2 to YFSETQ. CDR3 length: 18 amino acids, cysteine to phenylalanine. Only CDR3 DNA remains: 54 bases, in frame from the first base. Unmatched junction bases come to 20, with V trimmed by 6 bases and J by 5 bases. Libraries were constructed by the immunoSEQ multiplex PCR assay. A mixture of 60 forward primers for TCR Vbeta segments and 13 reverse primers for TCR Jbeta segments was used in the multiplex PCR. Amplification of the CDR3 region of rearranged TCR beta genes was performed with a multiplex PCR assay on genomic DNA. Amplified TCR beta libraries were sequenced as 87-base-pair reads on the Illumina HiSeq System. In the authors' own workflow: In a later analysis, 70 million to 95 million unique TCR beta chains were counted across the roughly 610 repertoires, and roughly 11 million of these chains were shared by at least two donors. Raw reads were error-corrected and collapsed into unique sequences by a nearest-neighbor algorithm in which closely related sequences were merged to remove PCR and sequencing errors. V, D and J gene segments were assigned by aligning CDR3 sequences to IMGT reference sequences. For a sequence to be retained, a match of at least six nucleotides to both a V gene segment and a J gene segment was required. Rearrangements were classified as productive when the CDR3 lacked stop codons and remained in frame with V and J, and all other rearrangements were classified as non-productive. CDR3 was defined according to IMGT convention as the region running from the second conserved V-encoded cysteine to the conserved J-encoded phenylalanine. The earlier analysis of about 590 of the donors excluded sequences that lacked an unambiguous match to a single V gene segment. An earlier analysis of a few hundred of the donors classified V segments as functional when productive rearrangements were above 56.7% and as segregating when the standard deviation between donors was above 5%. A statistical classification framework was built for diagnosing cytomegalovirus status from the catalog of TCR beta chain sequences. In a later analysis, V and J genes were assigned by comparing TCR nucleotide sequences against IMGT/GENE-DB human TR gene sequences. The TCRdist pipeline was used in a later analysis to assign CDR3 sequences and most-parsimonious VDJ recombination scenarios. In a later analysis, each TCR beta chain was defined by its CDR3 amino acid sequence together with its V-gene family, and reads lacking a unique V-gene family were excluded. In a later analysis, around 600 highly shared, low-generation-probability nucleotide sequences were removed to address suspected cross-contamination and a sequencing artifact. A later analysis calculated a clonal expansion index for each public chain from normalized within-repertoire ranks of inferred template counts. In a later analysis, generation probabilities were computed with a VDJ recombination model fitted to out-of-frame rearrangements, and the resulting probabilities were checked against IGoR. Hypergeometric tests were used in a later analysis to score TCR-TCR, TCR-HLA and TCR-CMV co-occurrence, with a repertoire-size bias correction applied to the TCR pairs. In a later analysis, false discovery rates were estimated by permuting HLA or CMV assignments 20 times. In a later analysis, co-occurring TCRs were grouped using DBSCAN, and TCRdist sequence similarity was added for clustering within HLA-allele-positive subsets. Co-occurrence clustering excluded repertoires with fewer than 30,000 or more than 120,000 public chains, plus five with anomalous nucleotide sharing. Imported from immuneACCESS, the table was reduced by TCRdb to in-frame sequences with V and J called. These copies leave out some clones; in studies compared against another copy, an unresolved V gene accounts for under half, and the cause of the remainder is not known. The DNA was the basis for D and trimming; V, J and clone size are from that table. Here the sample has some 150,000 clones; around 84% occur a single time. About 2.5% of the sample comes from the top ten.

Material: PBMCs. The sequence is built from TRBV5-1 and TRBJ2-5; 9 of the junction bases match TRBD2. The receptor's source is a boy aged 2-9 years in good health and CMV-seronegative. CDR3 sequence: CASTPESLAGYSLETQYF. The DNA is TGCGCCAGCACTCCCGAGTCCCTAGCGGGGTACTCCTTGGAGACCCAGTACTTC. Reference TRBV5-1 and TRBJ2-5 proteins supply the regions before and after the CDR3; the full variable domain is: KAGVTQTPRYLIKTRGQQVTLSCSPISGHRSVSWYQQTPGQGLQFLFEYFSETQRNKGNFPGRFSGRQFSNSRSEMNVSTLELGDSALYLCASTPESLAGYSLETQYFGPGTRLLVL.